These T cell receptor beta chains were read from a single sample in a study of metastatic and nonmetastatic thyroid tumors. TCRdb redid the clone calls on the PCR reads using MiXCR. The table records approximately 37,000 clones, around 23% of them present only once. Sequencing used tumor tissue. The origin of the receptors is a male donor with papillary thyroid cancer or a benign thyroid nodule (not recorded which). Some clones in this sample may be carry-over from other donors' samples. Each CDR3 is given with its conserved first and last residue. D genes are given only for firm matches. The size of a clone is reported for some rows only, either as once, few or many, or as a class for expanded clones.

.	TRBV4-3	TRBJ2-2	many	CASSSLGGELFF	TGCGCCAGCAGCTCGCTGGGCGGGGAGCTGTTTTTT
TRBD1	TRBV28	TRBJ2-7	few	CASTATGISYEQYF	TGTGCCAGCACTGCGACAGGGATATCCTACGAGCAGTACTTC
TRBD1	TRBV30	TRBJ1-2	many	CAWSPTQGGRAHRYTF	TGTGCCTGGAGTCCAACACAAGGGGGCAGGGCTCATCGCTACACCTTC
.	TRBV7-2	TRBJ2-5	many	CASSFVPAGQKETQYF	TGTGCCAGCAGCTTTGTCCCAGCGGGACAAAAAGAGACCCAGTACTTC
TRBD2	TRBV5-1	TRBJ2-3	.	CASSLLATSTYTHYF	TGCGCCAGCAGCTTACTAGCGACTAGCACATATACGCATTATTTT
.	TRBV29-1	TRBJ2-5	many	CSVLLGQETQYF	TGCAGCGTTCTTCTAGGGCAAGAGACCCAGTACTTC
.	TRBV24-1	TRBJ2-7	.	CATSNPRNYGEQYF	TGTGCCACCAGTAATCCACGGAACTATGGCGAGCAGTACTTC
.	TRBV7-9	TRBJ1-2	.	CASSLGLNYGYTF	TGTGCCAGCAGCCTGGGACTCAACTATGGCTACACCTTC
TRBD1	TRBV13	TRBJ1-5	many	CASSRPPGQALYSNQPQHF	TGTGCCAGCAGCCGACCCCCGGGACAGGCGCTATATAGCAATCAGCCCCAGCATTTT
TRBD2	TRBV29-1	TRBJ2-1	many	CSVDGTSGRATSEQFF	TGCAGCGTTGATGGGACTAGCGGGAGGGCCACTTCGGAGCAGTTCTTC